The 20 T cell receptor beta chains listed next were all sequenced from one sample in a study of shared clonotypes between healthy human individuals. TCRdb keeps only in-frame clones here, not all; method: immunoSEQ multiplex PCR. The data contain about 190,000 clones, approximately 61% of them seen just once; the ten biggest clones take up about 9.4%. The material sequenced was memory CD4+ T cells sorted from blood. The subset: CD45RA-negative fraction. The receptors stem from a man aged 30 to 45 in good health.

As regards this clone: The sample has other DNA sequences that encode this CDR3 too. The V and J genes are TRBV7-2 and TRBJ2-1, with TRBD2 identical over 9 bases. Germline CDR1 SGHTA, CDR2 FQGNSA. The CDR3 is 17 residues long. The V and J ends lost 1 base and 0 bases, in that order; junction bases with no gene match: 4. CDR3 in DNA: TGTGCCAGCAGCTTAGGCCTAGCGGGGAGCTCCTACAATGAGCAGTTCTTC. This gives the protein CASSLGLAGSSYNEQFF. The variable domain in full, with the rest retrieved from reference TRBV7-2 and TRBJ2-1, is GAGVSQSPSNKVTEKGKDVELRCDPISGHTALYWYRQSLGQGLEFLIYFQGNSAPDKSGLPSDRFSAERTGGSVSTLTIQRTQQEDSAVYLCASSLGLAGSSYNEQFFGPGTRLTVL.

The V call is TRBV7-2, the J call TRBJ1-1; D is perhaps TRBD1 (6 bases). V dropped 2 bases and J dropped 1 base, with 11 bases sitting between them. From germline, CDR1 is SGHTA and CDR2 FQGNSA. The CDR3 runs to 15 residues. CDR3 nucleotides: TGTGCCAGCAGCTTACAGGGGCAGGGGAACACTGAAGCTTTCTTT. Residues: CASSLQGQGNTEAFF.

V is TRBV10-3 and J is TRBJ2-2; possible D gene TRBD2, 6 bases. CDR1 is ENHRY, CDR2 SYGVKD, per germline. The CDR3 has 15 amino acids. Trimming removed 7 bases at V and 0 bases at J, with 12 bases between. This CDR3 reads CAIKYPSANTGELFF. The CDR3 nucleotides are TGTGCCATCAAATATCCTAGCGCGAACACCGGGGAGCTGTTTTTT.

As concerns this clone: Other DNA sequences in the sample encode the same CDR3. V is TRBV5-1 and J is TRBJ1-1; D unresolved. Germline assignment: CDR1 SGHRS and CDR2 YFSETQ. The CDR3 sequence is 13 residues long. Trimming removed 1 base at V and 0 bases at J, with 4 bases between. CDR3 nucleotide sequence: TGCGCCAGCAGCTTGACAGTGAACACTGAAGCTTTCTTT. Its translation: CASSLTVNTEAFF.

This clone was found a few times. V gene TRBV7-2 combines with J gene TRBJ1-5; no reliable D call. CDR3 length: 13 amino acids. CDR1 and CDR2 from the germline V gene are SGHTA and FQGNSA. Trimming cost V 4 bases and J 4 bases, with 8 bases left between them. CDR3 bases: TGTGCCAGCAGCTCTGGGCAGAATCAGCCCCAGCATTTT. It yields the protein CASSSGQNQPQHF.

In its sample, this clone ranks as medium-sized. V gene TRBV5-4 combines with J gene TRBJ2-1; D gene ambiguous. The CDR3 loop spans 12 amino acids. Trimming removed 4 bases at V and 14 bases at J, with 16 bases between. CDR1 and CDR2 from the germline V gene are SGHNT and YYREEE (reference sequence). The CDR3 protein is CASSMQSASEFF. The CDR3 DNA reads as TGTGCCAGCAGCATGCAAAGTGCCAGTGAGTTCTTC.

This clone was seen only a few times. V usage is TRBV7-6 and J usage is TRBJ2-5; 8 bases fit TRBD2. V shed 5 bases, J shed 0 bases, and the junction held 11 bases outside the gene matches. This CDR3 spans 17 amino acids. Germline values: CDR1 SGHVS, CDR2 FNYEAQ. CDR3 protein: CASSPGVLAGYQETQYF. CDR3 nucleotide sequence: TGTGCCAGCAGCCCAGGGGTATTAGCGGGATACCAAGAGACCCAGTACTTC.

This chain joins TRBV11-2 and TRBJ1-2; possibly TRBD1 for D (5 bases). V was shortened by 5 bases and J by 0 bases, with 10 bases between the two germline ends. There are 14 residues in the CDR3. Germline loops: CDR1 SGHAT, CDR2 FQNNGV. The chain's CDR3 is CASSPTAANYGYTF. Written as DNA, the CDR3 is TGTGCCAGCAGCCCGACAGCAGCTAACTATGGCTACACCTTC. The variable domain in full, completed from reference TRBV11-2 and TRBJ1-2, reads EAGVAQSPRYKIIEKRQSVAFWCNPISGHATLYWYQQILGQGPKLLIQFQNNGVVDDSQLPKDRFSAERLKGVDSTLKIQPAKLEDSAVYLCASSPTAANYGYTFGSGTRLTVV.

The chain carries TRBV5-1 and TRBJ2-7, with D perhaps matching TRBD2 (6 bases). Per germline, CDR1 SGHRS and CDR2 YFSETQ. V gave up 5 bases and J gave up 2 bases, with 17 bases separating them. The CDR3 is 15 amino acids. CDR3 coding DNA: TGCGCCAGCAGAACCGGGACTCTCGCCACCTACGAGCAGTACTTC. It specifies CASRTGTLATYEQYF.

On this clone: It is likely a read error: a sequence one base away is far more abundant. Other DNA sequences in this specimen translate into the identical CDR3. J is TRBJ2-1 and V is TRBV2, with D perhaps assigned TRBD1 or TRBD2 (5 bases each). The CDR3 length is 13 residues. V was clipped by 8 bases and J by 0 bases, with 8 bases between them. Per germline, CDR1 SNHLY and CDR2 FYNNEI. CDR3 protein: CASGTDSYNEQFF. The CDR3 coding sequence is TGTGCCAGCGGGACGGACTCCTACAATGAGCAGTTCTTC.

V usage is TRBV5-6 and J usage is TRBJ1-2, with no clear D. The CDR3 covers 15 residues. CDR1 is SGHDT and CDR2 is YYEEEE in the germline V gene. V was shortened by 3 bases and J by 4 bases, with 16 bases between the two germline ends. CDR3 in DNA: TGTGCCAGCAGCTCAGCGGACGCGGGAGGCTATGGCTACACCTTC. Amino acid sequence: CASSSADAGGYGYTF.

This clone was picked up a small number of times. The rearrangement joins TRBV10-2 to TRBJ2-7; 7 bases match TRBD2. In germline, CDR1 is WSHSY, CDR2 SAAADI. Trimming took 1 base from V and 1 from J; bases not matched to a gene: 1. The CDR3 is made up of 14 amino acids. This CDR3 reads CASSELGGSYEQYF. The DNA for the CDR3 is TGCGCCAGCAGTGAGTTGGGGGGGTCCTACGAGCAGTACTTC.

This clone was counted only a few times. Distinct nucleotide sequences in the sample also encode this CDR3. The V and J genes are TRBV5-1 and TRBJ2-5, with D perhaps matching TRBD2 (5 bases). Germline V gene data show CDR1 as SGHRS and CDR2 as YFSETQ. There are 13 residues in the CDR3. Between the trimmed V and J ends, which lost 0 bases and 3 bases, there was a span of 6 bases. The CDR3 DNA reads as TGCGCCAGCAGCTTGGGAGCGGAAGAGACCCAGTACTTC. It specifies CASSLGAEETQYF.

The rearrangement uses TRBV6-1 and TRBJ2-7; TRBD2 aligns across 8 bases. Trimming removed 5 bases from V and 3 bases from J; junction bases left unmatched: 9. The CDR3 is made up of 15 amino acids. Germline lookup yields CDR1 MNHNS and CDR2 SASEGT. CDR3 bases: TGTGCCAGCAGTTCCATAGGACTAGCAGACTACGAGCAGTACTTC. Translation gives CASSSIGLADYEQYF.

The chain joins TRBV28 to TRBJ1-2; D ambiguous. The germline CDR1 and CDR2 sequences are MDHEN and SYDVKM. Trimming removed 4 bases at V and 3 bases at J, with 21 bases between. The length of the CDR3 is 17 residues. CDR3 sequence (DNA): TGTGCCAGCAGTTCGACCTCGGTGGGCGGTGGATACTATGGCTACACCTTC. Translation gives CASSSTSVGGGYYGYTF.

V and J are TRBV7-8 and TRBJ2-7, with unresolved D. CDR3 length equals 14 residues. CDR1 SGHVS and CDR2 FQNEAQ come from the germline V gene. The V end was cut by 5 bases, the J end by 3 bases, with 14 bases between. CDR3: CASSLLVQVYEQYF. The DNA of the CDR3 is TGTGCCAGCAGCCTACTCGTCCAGGTCTACGAGCAGTACTTC.

The CDR3 loop is CASSLAGIGGQETQYF. In DNA form, the CDR3 reads TGCGCCAGCAGCTTGGCCGGTATAGGAGGGCAAGAGACCCAGTACTTC. The chain has TRBV5-1 and TRBJ2-5, with a possible D match to TRBD2 (6 bases). This CDR3 region has 16 residues. CDR1 SGHRS and CDR2 YFSETQ come from the germline V gene. The V and J ends lost 0 bases and 2 bases respectively, with 14 bases between them.

This clone was seen only a few times. The chain has TRBV9 and TRBJ1-1, with a possible D match to TRBD1 (5 bases). The V gene lost 0 bases and the J gene lost 1 base, with 16 bases spanning the gap. Germline CDR1 reads SGDLS; CDR2 reads YYNGEE. The CDR3 has 17 residues. The CDR3 sequence is CASSVAVATTGNTEAFF. The CDR3 coding sequence is TGTGCCAGCAGCGTAGCGGTGGCCACTACAGGGAACACTGAAGCTTTCTTT.

The chain joins TRBV10-3 to TRBJ2-2, with 8 bases fitting TRBD2. CDR3 length equals 16 residues. Germline assignment: CDR1 ENHRY and CDR2 SYGVKD. The J segment lost 7 bases and the V segment lost 3 bases, leaving 10 bases of the junction unmatched. CDR3 sequence: CAISDRSGVGNGELFF. The CDR3 DNA sequence: TGTGCCATCAGTGATCGTAGCGGGGTTGGGAACGGGGAGCTGTTTTTT.

V usage is TRBV19 and J usage is TRBJ2-3; 11 bases agree with TRBD2. This CDR3 has 16 amino acids. From germline, CDR1 is LNHDA and CDR2 SQIVND (reference sequence). V was pared by 0 bases and J by 3 bases, with 2 bases of the junction left unmatched. CDR3 bases: TGTGCCAGTAGTATAGAACTAGCGGGAGTAACAGATACGCAGTATTTT. Its protein product is CASSIELAGVTDTQYF.